This T cell receptor (beta chain) derives from a study of response to subunit inactivated influenza vaccine. Notes on this clonotype: Its antigen is still unknown. At one of its ends the junction is not consistent with the germline gene, which may arise from a read error.

The CDR3 is 18 amino acids. Germline lookup yields CDR1 SGHAT and CDR2 FQNNGV. TCRdb reanalysed the RT-PCR reads using MiXCR and keeps one entry per CDR3 protein. The table shows 530,000 or so distinct CDR3 sequences, with 12% occurring only once. Study results and limitations: With each seasonal influenza vaccination, the authors suggested, few new T cells are recruited.

This sample comprised PBMCs from blood, obtained on the day of vaccination. This receptor was taken from a man over 45 who received an inactivated influenza vaccine. The rearrangement joins TRBV11-2 to TRBJ2-6; D perhaps matches TRBD1 (7 bases). The CDR3 nucleotides read TGTGCCAGCAGCTTTCGCCAGGGGGGTCTCTCTGGGGGCAACGTCCTGACTTTC. Translation: CASSFRQGGLSGGNVLTF.